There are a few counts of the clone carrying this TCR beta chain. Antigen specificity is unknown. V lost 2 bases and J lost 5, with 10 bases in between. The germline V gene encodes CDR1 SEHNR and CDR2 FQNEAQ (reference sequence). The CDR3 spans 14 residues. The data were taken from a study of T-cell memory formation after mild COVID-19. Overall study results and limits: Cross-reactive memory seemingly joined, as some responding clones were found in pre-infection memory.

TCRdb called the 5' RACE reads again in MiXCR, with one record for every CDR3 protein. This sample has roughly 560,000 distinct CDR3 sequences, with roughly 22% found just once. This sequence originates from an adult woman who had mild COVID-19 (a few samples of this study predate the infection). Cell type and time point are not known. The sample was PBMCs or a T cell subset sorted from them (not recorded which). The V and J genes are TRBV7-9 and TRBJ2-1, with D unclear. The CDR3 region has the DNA TGTGCCAGCAGCTTATTACTGAACAACAATGAGCAGTTCTTC. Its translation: CASSLLLNNNEQFF. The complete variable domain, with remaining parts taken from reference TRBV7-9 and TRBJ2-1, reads DTGVSQNPRHKITKRGQNVTFRCDPISEHNRLYWYRQTLGQGPEFLTYFQNEAQLEKSRLLSDRFSAERPKGSFSTLEIQRTEQGDSAMYLCASSLLLNNNEQFFGPGTRLTVL.